This TCR beta chain appears in the sequencing data of a study of radiation and T cells in renal cell carcinoma. Study-level points and caveats: In blood, top tumor clones expanded by 2 weeks, shrinking by 4.

Regarding time point: blood 4 weeks post-SBRT, at nephrectomy. The sample's treatment: 15 Gy SBRT to primary tumor, nephrectomy 4 weeks later. This CDR3 is 17 amino acids long. Per germline, CDR1 SGHAT and CDR2 FQNNGV. V trimming: 5 bases; J trimming: 0 bases; junction bases outside the gene matches: 10. Sequencing was performed with immunoSEQ multiplex PCR; in TCRdb, only in-frame clones are kept and a portion is missing. The sample comprises around 29,000 clones, approximately 84% of which are singletons, and about 30% rests with the top ten. With respect to this clone: Its target is unknown.

The TCR comes from a man aged 60 to 75 with renal cell carcinoma. The sample consisted of blood, taken from a patient whose treatment included radiotherapy and nephrectomy. V gene TRBV11-2 combines with J gene TRBJ1-3; 7 nucleotides agree with TRBD1. CDR3 sequence: CASSHPSRTGSGNTIYF. The CDR3 DNA sequence: TGTGCCAGCAGCCATCCTTCTCGGACAGGCTCTGGAAACACCATATATTTT.